This T cell receptor beta chain was captured in a study of PD-L1 blockade in urothelial cancer. Study information: Of 29 to 30 patients, twenty-five were males with bladder-origin urothelial cancer. The number of prior chemotherapy regimens per patient was 0 to 3. Study results and caveats: Below-median pretreatment blood TCR clonality was a predictor of better survival.

Sample time point: peripheral blood 6 weeks after treatment start. The CDR3 has 13 amino acids. The ends were cut back, 0 bases at V and 2 bases at J, with 4 bases in the middle. Germline V gene lookup returns CDR1 MNHEY and CDR2 SMNVEV (reference sequence). Profiled with immunoSEQ multiplex PCR; TCRdb holds only in-frame clones, not every one. The sample carries about 41,000 clones, about 85% recorded once. With respect to this clone: Its antigen is unknown.

The chain combines TRBV27 with TRBJ1-1; D is uncertain. The starting material was PBMCs, obtained around atezolizumab (anti-PD-L1) treatment. This TCR was sampled from a man between 65 and 80 years old with urothelial cancer. The CDR3 DNA reads TGTGCCAGCAGTTTATCCAGAAACACTGAAGCTTTCTTT. Residues: CASSLSRNTEAFF.